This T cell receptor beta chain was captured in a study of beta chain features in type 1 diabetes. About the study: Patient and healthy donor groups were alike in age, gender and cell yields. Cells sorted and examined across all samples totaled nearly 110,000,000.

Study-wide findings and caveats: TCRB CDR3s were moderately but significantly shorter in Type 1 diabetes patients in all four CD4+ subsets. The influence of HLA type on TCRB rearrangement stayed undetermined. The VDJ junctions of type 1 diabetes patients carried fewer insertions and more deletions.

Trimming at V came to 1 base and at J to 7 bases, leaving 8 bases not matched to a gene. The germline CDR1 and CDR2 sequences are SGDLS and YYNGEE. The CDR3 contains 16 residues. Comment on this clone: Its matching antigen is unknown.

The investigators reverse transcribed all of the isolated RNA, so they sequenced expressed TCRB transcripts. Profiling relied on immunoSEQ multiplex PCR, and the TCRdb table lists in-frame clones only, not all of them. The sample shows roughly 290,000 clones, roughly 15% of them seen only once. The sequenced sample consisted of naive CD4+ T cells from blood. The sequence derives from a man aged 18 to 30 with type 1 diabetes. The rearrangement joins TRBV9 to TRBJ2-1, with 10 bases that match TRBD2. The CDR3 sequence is CASSVLSGRATNEQFF. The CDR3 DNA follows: TGTGCCAGCAGCGTACTAAGCGGGAGGGCCACGAATGAGCAGTTCTTC.